This T cell receptor (beta chain) was identified in a study of early T cells in non-severe SARS-CoV-2 infection. Study-wide context: Chains were unpaired, as sequencing was done on bulk RNA from unsorted whole blood.

Overall study results and limits: Comparison of clonotypes with VDJdb favored anti-spike CD8 responses while missing private and CD4 specificities.

CDR1 is SEHNR, CDR2 FQNEAQ, per germline (reference sequence). V shed 5 bases and J 2 bases; nucleotides not matched to a gene: 5. This CDR3 has 14 amino acids. This clonotype has at least ten counts. No antigen is known for it. Unique molecular identifier tags were affixed to discrete cDNA molecules. TCRdb recomputed calls from the 5' RACE reads with MiXCR, one row per CDR3 protein. Among 55,000 to 70,000 distinct CDR3 sequences, roughly 13% were seen once, and the ten largest hold 4.8%. V and J are TRBV7-9 and TRBJ2-7, with 8 bases lining up with TRBD1. The sample comprised whole blood. This TCR was sampled from an adult who was a healthcare worker with PCR-confirmed SARS-CoV-2 infection or an uninfected control (not recorded which). This CDR3 reads CASSPGTGAYEQYF. The CDR3 DNA reads as TGTGCCAGCAGCCCCGGGACAGGAGCCTACGAGCAGTACTTC.